This T cell receptor beta chain was sequenced in a study of cytomegalovirus exposure and HLA in healthy donors. Study-level findings and limits: A later examination showed that TCR association rates differed by HLA locus, with DRB1 most and HLA-C fewest.

60 Vbeta and 13 Jbeta primers were used in PCR. Data came from immunoSEQ multiplex PCR; TCRdb stores just in-frame clones and leaves some out. Its table records roughly 69,000 clones. J gave up 0 bases and V 3 bases, and 1 base lay outside the gene matches. This CDR3 has 15 residues. Germline values: CDR1 SGHNT, CDR2 YYREEE (reference sequence). As regards this clone: The antigen is unknown.

This chain joins TRBV5-4 and TRBJ1-4; 8 positions agree with TRBD1. The TCR originated in a woman aged 30 to 39 in good health and CMV-seronegative. Sequencing was performed on PBMCs. CDR3 loop: CASSSQGATNEKLFF. CDR3 DNA sequence: TGTGCCAGCAGCTCACAGGGGGCAACTAATGAAAAACTGTTTTTT.